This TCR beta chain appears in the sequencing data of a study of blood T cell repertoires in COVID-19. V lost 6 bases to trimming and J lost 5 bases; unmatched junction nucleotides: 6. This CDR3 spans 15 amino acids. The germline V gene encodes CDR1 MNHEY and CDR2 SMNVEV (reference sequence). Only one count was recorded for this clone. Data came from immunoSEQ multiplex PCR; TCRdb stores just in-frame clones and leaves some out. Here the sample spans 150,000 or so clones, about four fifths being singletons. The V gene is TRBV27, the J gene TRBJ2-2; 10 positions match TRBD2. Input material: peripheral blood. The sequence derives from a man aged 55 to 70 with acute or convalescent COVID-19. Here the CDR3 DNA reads TGTGCCAGCAGGGTTGGGACTAGCGTAACCGGGGAGCTGTTTTTT. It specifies CASRVGTSVTGELFF.